The entry below gives a single T cell receptor beta chain sequence along with its context. MiXCR, run by TCRdb on the RT-PCR reads, gives a single entry per CDR3 protein. The table includes tens of thousands of distinct CDR3 sequences, roughly a third detected once. This entry is derived from a study of patients and donors after allogeneic stem cell transplantation. The CDR3 runs to 14 residues. CDR1 is DFQATT, CDR2 SNEGSKA, per germline (reference sequence). V was pared by 1 base and J by 7 bases, with 14 bases between. This clonotype was obtained from a human donor who was either an allogeneic HSCT recipient or a stem cell or donor lymphocyte infusion donor (not recorded which). It is not recorded whose cells these are; they may come from a transplant donor. Sequencing was performed on blood, either unsorted or a sorted T cell fraction (not recorded which). The gene calls are TRBV20-1 and TRBJ1-5; possible D gene TRBD1, 6 bases. CDR3 protein: CSARGQGRGQPQHF. The CDR3 DNA reads TGCAGTGCTAGAGGTCAGGGGAGAGGCCAGCCCCAGCATTTT.